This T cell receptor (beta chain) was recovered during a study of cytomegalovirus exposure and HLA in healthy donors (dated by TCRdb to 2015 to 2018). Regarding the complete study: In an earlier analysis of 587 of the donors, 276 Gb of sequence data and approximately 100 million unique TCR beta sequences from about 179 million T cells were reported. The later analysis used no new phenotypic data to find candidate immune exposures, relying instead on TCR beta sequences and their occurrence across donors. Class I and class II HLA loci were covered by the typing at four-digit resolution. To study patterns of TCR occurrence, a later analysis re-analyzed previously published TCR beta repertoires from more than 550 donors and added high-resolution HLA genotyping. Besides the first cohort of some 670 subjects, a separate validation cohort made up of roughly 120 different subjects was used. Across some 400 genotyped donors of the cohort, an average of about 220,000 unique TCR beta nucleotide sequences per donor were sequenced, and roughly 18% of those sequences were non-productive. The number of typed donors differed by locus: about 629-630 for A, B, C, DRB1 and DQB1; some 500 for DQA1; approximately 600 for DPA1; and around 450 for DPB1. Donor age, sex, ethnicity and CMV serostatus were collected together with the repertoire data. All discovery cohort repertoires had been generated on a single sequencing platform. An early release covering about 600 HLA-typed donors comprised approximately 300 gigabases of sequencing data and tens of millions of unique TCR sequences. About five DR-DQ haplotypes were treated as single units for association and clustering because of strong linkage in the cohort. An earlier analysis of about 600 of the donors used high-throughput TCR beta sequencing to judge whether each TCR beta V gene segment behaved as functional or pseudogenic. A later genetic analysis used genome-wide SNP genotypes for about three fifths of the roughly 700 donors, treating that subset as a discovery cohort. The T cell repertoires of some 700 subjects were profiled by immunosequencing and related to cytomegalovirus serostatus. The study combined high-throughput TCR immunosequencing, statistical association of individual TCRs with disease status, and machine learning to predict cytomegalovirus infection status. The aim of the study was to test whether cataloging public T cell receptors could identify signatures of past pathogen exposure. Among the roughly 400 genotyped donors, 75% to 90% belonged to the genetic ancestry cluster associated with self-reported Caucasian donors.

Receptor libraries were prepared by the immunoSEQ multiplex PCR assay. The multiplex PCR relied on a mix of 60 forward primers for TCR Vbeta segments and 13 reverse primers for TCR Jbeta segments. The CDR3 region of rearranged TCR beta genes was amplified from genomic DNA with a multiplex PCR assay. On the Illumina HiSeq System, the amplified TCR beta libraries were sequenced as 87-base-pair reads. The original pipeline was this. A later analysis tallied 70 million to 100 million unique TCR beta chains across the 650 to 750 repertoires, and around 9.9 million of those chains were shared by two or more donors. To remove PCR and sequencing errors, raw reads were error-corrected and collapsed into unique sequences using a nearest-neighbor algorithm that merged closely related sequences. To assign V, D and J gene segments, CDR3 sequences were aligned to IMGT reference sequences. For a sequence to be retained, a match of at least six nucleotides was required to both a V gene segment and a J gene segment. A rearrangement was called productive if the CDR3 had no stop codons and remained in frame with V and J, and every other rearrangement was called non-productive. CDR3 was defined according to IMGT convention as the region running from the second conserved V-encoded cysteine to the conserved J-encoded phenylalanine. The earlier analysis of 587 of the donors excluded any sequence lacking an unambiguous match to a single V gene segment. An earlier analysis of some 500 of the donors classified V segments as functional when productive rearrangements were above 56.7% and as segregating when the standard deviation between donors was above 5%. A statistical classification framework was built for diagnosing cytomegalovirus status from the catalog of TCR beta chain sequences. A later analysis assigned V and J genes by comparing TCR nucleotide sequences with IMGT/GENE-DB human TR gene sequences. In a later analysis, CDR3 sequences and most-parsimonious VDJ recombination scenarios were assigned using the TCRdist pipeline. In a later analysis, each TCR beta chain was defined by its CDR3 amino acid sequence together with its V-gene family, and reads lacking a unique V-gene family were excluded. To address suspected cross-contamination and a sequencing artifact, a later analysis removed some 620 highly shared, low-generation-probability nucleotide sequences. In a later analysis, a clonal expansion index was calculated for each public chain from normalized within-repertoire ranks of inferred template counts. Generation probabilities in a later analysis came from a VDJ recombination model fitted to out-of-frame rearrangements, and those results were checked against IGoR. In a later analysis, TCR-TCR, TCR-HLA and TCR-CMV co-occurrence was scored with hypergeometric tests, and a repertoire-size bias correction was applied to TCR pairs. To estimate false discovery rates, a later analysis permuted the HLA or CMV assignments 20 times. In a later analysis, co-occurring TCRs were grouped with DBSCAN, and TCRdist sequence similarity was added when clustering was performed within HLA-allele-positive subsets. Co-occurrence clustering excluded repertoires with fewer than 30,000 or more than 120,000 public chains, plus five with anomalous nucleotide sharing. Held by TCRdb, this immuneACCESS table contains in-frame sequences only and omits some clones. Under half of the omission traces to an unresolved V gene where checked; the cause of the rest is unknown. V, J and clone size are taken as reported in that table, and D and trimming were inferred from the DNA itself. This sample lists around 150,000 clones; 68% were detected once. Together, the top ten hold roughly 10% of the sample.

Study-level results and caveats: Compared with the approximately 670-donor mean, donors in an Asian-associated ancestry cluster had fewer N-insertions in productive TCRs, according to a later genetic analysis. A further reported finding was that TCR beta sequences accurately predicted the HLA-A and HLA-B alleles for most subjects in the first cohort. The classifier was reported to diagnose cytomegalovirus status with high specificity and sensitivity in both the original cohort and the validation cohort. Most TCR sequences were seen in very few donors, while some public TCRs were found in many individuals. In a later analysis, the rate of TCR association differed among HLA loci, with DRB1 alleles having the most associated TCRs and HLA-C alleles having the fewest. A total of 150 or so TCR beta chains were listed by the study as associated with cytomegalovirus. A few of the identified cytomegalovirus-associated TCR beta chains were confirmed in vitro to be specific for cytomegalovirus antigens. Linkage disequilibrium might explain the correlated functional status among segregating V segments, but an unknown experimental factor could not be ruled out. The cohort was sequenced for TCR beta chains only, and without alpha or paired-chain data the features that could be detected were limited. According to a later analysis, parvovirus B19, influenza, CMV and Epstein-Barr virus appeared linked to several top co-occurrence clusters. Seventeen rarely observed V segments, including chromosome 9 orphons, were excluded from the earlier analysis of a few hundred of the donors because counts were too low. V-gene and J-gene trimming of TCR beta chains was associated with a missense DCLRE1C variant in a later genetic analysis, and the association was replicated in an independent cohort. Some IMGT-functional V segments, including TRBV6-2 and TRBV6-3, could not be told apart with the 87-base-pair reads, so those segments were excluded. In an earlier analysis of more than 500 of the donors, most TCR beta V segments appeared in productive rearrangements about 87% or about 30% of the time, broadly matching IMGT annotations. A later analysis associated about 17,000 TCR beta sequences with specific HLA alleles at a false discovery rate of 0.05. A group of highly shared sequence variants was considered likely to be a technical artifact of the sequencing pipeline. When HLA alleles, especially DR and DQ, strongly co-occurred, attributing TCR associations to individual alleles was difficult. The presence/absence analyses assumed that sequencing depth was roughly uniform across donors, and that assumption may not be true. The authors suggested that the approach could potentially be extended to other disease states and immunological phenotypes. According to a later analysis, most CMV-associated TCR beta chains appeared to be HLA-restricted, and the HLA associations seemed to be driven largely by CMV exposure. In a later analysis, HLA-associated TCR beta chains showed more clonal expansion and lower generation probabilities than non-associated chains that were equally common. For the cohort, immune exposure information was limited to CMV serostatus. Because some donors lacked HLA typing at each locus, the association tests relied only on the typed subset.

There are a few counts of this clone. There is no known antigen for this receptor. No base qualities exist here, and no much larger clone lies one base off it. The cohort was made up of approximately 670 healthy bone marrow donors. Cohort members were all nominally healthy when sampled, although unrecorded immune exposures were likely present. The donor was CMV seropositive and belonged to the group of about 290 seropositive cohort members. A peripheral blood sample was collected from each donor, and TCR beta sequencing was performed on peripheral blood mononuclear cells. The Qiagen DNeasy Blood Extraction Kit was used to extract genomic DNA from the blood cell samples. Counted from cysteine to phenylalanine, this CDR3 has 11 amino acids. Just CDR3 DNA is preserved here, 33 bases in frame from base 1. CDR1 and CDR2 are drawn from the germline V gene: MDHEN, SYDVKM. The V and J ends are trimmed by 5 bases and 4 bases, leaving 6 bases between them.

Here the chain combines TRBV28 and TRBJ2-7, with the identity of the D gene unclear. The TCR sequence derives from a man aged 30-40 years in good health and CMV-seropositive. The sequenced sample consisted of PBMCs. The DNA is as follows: TGTGCCAGCAGTACAATGTACGAGCAGTACTTC. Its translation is CASSTMYEQYF. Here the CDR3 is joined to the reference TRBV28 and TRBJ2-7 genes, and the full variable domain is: DVKVTQSSRYLVKRTGEKVFLECVQDMDHENMFWYRQDPGLGLRLIYFSYDVKMKEKGDIPEGYSVSREKKERFSLILESASTNQTSMYLCASSTMYEQYFGPGTRLTVT.